The 25 T cell receptor beta chains in this list originate from one sample, sequenced in a study of blood T cell repertoires in COVID-19. Some clones are missing from TCRdb's copy, which holds only in-frame ones; the method was immunoSEQ multiplex PCR. The sample includes about 130,000 clones, about four fifths of them seen just once. Sequencing was performed on peripheral blood. Receptors were obtained from a woman in her 70s with COVID-19, enrolled during active disease.

Concerning this clone itself: The same CDR3 arises from other DNA sequences in this sample as well. The chain links TRBV2 to TRBJ1-2; no firm D call. Germline V gene data show CDR1 as SNHLY and CDR2 as FYNNEI. V was trimmed by 2 bases and J by 8 bases, leaving 9 bases between them. The CDR3 has 12 residues. The CDR3 loop is CASSEQVYGYTF. The CDR3 region has the DNA TGTGCCAGCAGTGAACAGGTATACGGCTACACCTTC.

The genes are TRBV6-1 and TRBJ1-6; maybe TRBD1 (6 bases). The germline V and J ends were trimmed by 0 bases and 13 bases, with 22 bases remaining between them. The CDR3 totals 17 residues. Germline V gene lookup returns CDR1 MNHNS and CDR2 SASEGT. CDR3 loop: CASSEASQGKFVGPLHF. In DNA, the CDR3 is TGTGCCAGCAGTGAAGCATCACAGGGTAAGTTTGTAGGCCCCCTCCACTTT.

This chain joins TRBV5-8 and TRBJ2-3, with a tentative D call TRBD2 (6 bases). Germline-derived CDR1 and CDR2 are SGHTS and YDEGEE. Trimming stripped 4 bases from V and 0 bases from J, with 9 bases between. This CDR3 spans 14 amino acids. In DNA, the CDR3 is TGTGCCAGCAGCGGGAGGCTTAGCACAGATACGCAGTATTTT. This gives the protein CASSGRLSTDTQYF.

The chain couples TRBV9 to TRBJ2-1; 8 positions agree with TRBD2. The V and J ends lost 4 bases and 10 bases, in that order; junction bases with no gene match: 13. Germline V lookup: CDR1 SGDLS, CDR2 YYNGEE. This CDR3 region has 15 residues. The CDR3 DNA sequence: TGTGCCAGCAGCACTAGCGGTAATTCTCTAGGAGAGCAGTTCTTC. It specifies CASSTSGNSLGEQFF.

The rearrangement links TRBV7-3 to TRBJ2-6; TRBD2 matches 7 bases. Trimming cost V 4 bases and J 0 bases; bases outside gene matches: 9. This CDR3 has 18 amino acids. Looked up from germline, CDR1 is SGHTA and CDR2 is FQGTGA. This CDR3 reads CASSSIPGGPSGANVLTF. DNA for the CDR3: TGTGCCAGCAGCTCCATCCCGGGGGGACCCTCTGGGGCCAACGTCCTGACTTTC.

This sequence joins TRBV2 and TRBJ2-7; D not resolved. Between the trimmed V and J ends, which lost 5 bases and 2 bases, there was a span of 4 bases. The CDR3 sequence is 11 residues long. Germline V lookup: CDR1 SNHLY, CDR2 FYNNEI. The CDR3 DNA reads as TGTGCCAGCAGTAGCACCTACGAGCAGTACTTC. It specifies CASSSTYEQYF.

The rearrangement uses TRBV30 and TRBJ1-4; possibly TRBD1 for D (6 bases). V was shortened by 2 bases and J by 7 bases, with 23 bases between the two germline ends. CDR3 size: 17 residues. In germline, CDR1 is GTSNPN, CDR2 SVGIG (reference sequence). For the CDR3, the DNA is TGTGCCTGGAGTTCCTCCCTCGGGGGGCGGTCTGGTGAAAAACTGTTTTTT. This codes for CAWSSSLGGRSGEKLFF.

J is TRBJ1-4 and V is TRBV10-3, with 7 bases lining up with TRBD1. V lost 0 bases, J lost 6 bases, and 1 base stayed unmatched. Germline values: CDR1 ENHRY, CDR2 SYGVKD. The CDR3 covers 14 residues. The CDR3 region is CAISESTGDEKLFF. DNA of the CDR3: TGTGCCATCAGTGAGTCAACAGGGGATGAAAAACTGTTTTTT.

The chain combines TRBV6-2 or TRBV6-3 with TRBJ2-2; TRBD1 matches 7 bases. Germline-derived CDR1 and CDR2 are MNHEY and SVGEGT. Trimming took 9 bases from V and 6 from J; bases not matched to a gene: 10. CDR3 size: 14 residues. CDR3 sequence: CASSWDSRSGELFF. As DNA, the CDR3 is TGTGCCAGTAGCTGGGACAGCAGATCCGGGGAGCTGTTTTTT.

The V gene is TRBV7-2, the J gene TRBJ2-7, with TRBD2 matching 9 bases. The germline CDR1 and CDR2 sequences are SGHTA and FQGNSA. This CDR3 spans 18 amino acids. J lost 2 bases, V lost 0 bases, and 11 bases had no gene match. CDR3 nucleotide sequence: TGTGCCAGCAGCTTAGCTCGGTCTAGCGGGGCACAAACCTACGAGCAGTACTTC. Residues: CASSLARSSGAQTYEQYF.

The chain is built from TRBV13 and TRBJ1-6, with 7 bases identical to TRBD1. V lost 6 bases, J lost 5 bases, and 10 bases stayed unmatched. Germline loops: CDR1 PRHDT, CDR2 FYEKMQ (reference sequence). This CDR3 is built from 16 residues. The CDR3: CASSYLLDRDNSPLHF. CDR3 DNA: TGTGCCAGCAGTTACCTCCTCGACAGGGATAATTCACCCCTCCACTTT.

This clone was counted between two and nine times. CDR3 protein: CASSQTPRTGGGGDTQYF. CDR3 DNA sequence: TGCGCCAGCAGCCAAACTCCCCGGACAGGGGGCGGAGGGGATACGCAGTATTTT. The chain uses TRBV4-1 and TRBJ2-3, with 11 bases lining up with TRBD1. Germline assignment: CDR1 MGHRA and CDR2 YSYEKL. The CDR3 is 18 amino acids. J lost 6 bases, V lost 2 bases, and 13 bases had no gene match.

This sequence joins TRBV10-3 and TRBJ1-2, with D tentatively TRBD1 (5 bases). Looked up from germline, CDR1 is ENHRY and CDR2 is SYGVKD. V dropped 10 bases and J dropped 1 base, with 19 bases sitting between them. The CDR3 is made up of 15 amino acids. The CDR3 loop reads CATASGGQGNYGYTF. In DNA form, the CDR3 reads TGTGCCACCGCATCGGGGGGTCAGGGTAACTATGGCTACACCTTC.

The chain recombines TRBV5-1 with TRBJ2-3, with 8 bases that match TRBD2. CDR1 and CDR2 from the germline V gene are SGHRS and YFSETQ. This CDR3 region has 15 residues. Trimming took 4 bases from V and 1 from J; bases not matched to a gene: 5. CDR3 protein: CASSPQTSGTDTQYF. CDR3 sequence (DNA): TGCGCCAGCAGCCCACAGACTAGCGGCACAGATACGCAGTATTTT.

This chain joins TRBV5-5 and TRBJ1-4; 9 bases align to TRBD1. Germline values: CDR1 SGHKS, CDR2 YYEKEE (reference sequence). V lost 6 bases, J lost 8 bases, and 14 bases stayed unmatched. The CDR3 consists of 16 residues. CDR3 sequence (DNA): TGTGCCAGCACCGACTACACCACGACAGGGGGGGAAAAACTGTTTTTT. Translated: CASTDYTTTGGEKLFF.

This chain links TRBV2 with TRBJ2-7; TRBD1 is a possible D gene (5 bases). The CDR3 length is 13 residues. With 6 bases removed from V and 5 bases from J, the gap between germline ends came to 14 bases. Germline CDR1 is SNHLY and CDR2 is FYNNEI. The CDR3 protein is CASRFGSQDEQYF. Here the CDR3 DNA reads TGTGCCAGCAGATTTGGATCACAGGACGAGCAGTACTTC. Drawing the rest from reference TRBV2 and TRBJ2-7, the complete variable domain is EPEVTQTPSHQVTQMGQEVILRCVPISNHLYFYWYRQILGQKVEFLVSFYNNEISEKSEIFDDQFSVERPDGSNFTLKIRSTKLEDSAMYFCASRFGSQDEQYFGPGTRLTVT.

V is TRBV28 and J is TRBJ2-7; TRBD1 might be the D (6 bases). V was trimmed by 8 bases and J by 6 bases, leaving 17 bases between them. The CDR3 covers 13 residues. The germline gives CDR1 MDHEN, CDR2 SYDVKM. The chain's CDR3 is CASSTGRAIEQYF. CDR3 nucleotides: TGTGCCAGCTCCACAGGGCGGGCCATCGAGCAGTACTTC. Full variable domain (missing parts from reference TRBV28 and TRBJ2-7): DVKVTQSSRYLVKRTGEKVFLECVQDMDHENMFWYRQDPGLGLRLIYFSYDVKMKEKGDIPEGYSVSREKKERFSLILESASTNQTSMYLCASSTGRAIEQYFGPGTRLTVT.

The chain has TRBV19 and TRBJ2-5; tentative D call: TRBD1 (5 bases). In germline, CDR1 is LNHDA, CDR2 SQIVND (reference sequence). The CDR3 runs to 14 residues. Trimming cost V 0 bases and J 5 bases, with 10 bases left between them. Written as DNA, the CDR3 is TGTGCCAGTAGTATAGATCGGACAAGGGAGACCCAGTACTTC. This translates into CASSIDRTRETQYF.

The genes are TRBV12-3 or TRBV12-4 and TRBJ1-3, with no clear D. Trimming removed 3 bases from V and 6 bases from J, with 3 bases in between. This CDR3 spans 11 amino acids. The chain's CDR3 is CASSFVNTIYF. The CDR3 DNA follows: TGTGCCAGCAGTTTCGTAAACACCATATATTTT.

The CDR3 DNA reads TGTGCCAGTAGACCCAACCCGGGACAGGTATACGAGCAGTACTTC. Its protein is CASRPNPGQVYEQYF. The V gene is TRBV19, the J gene TRBJ2-7, with 8 bases fitting TRBD1. The ends lost 6 bases at V and 4 bases at J; junction bases unmatched: 11. Germline V gene lookup returns CDR1 LNHDA and CDR2 SQIVND (reference sequence). The CDR3 sequence is 15 residues long.

The chain employs TRBV10-3 and TRBJ1-2, with D possibly matching TRBD1 (5 bases). Germline CDR1 reads ENHRY; CDR2 reads SYGVKD. Trimming cost V 5 bases and J 5 bases, with 9 bases left between them. The CDR3 loop spans 12 amino acids. The CDR3 DNA follows: TGTGCCATCAGTCAGGGAAGATATGGCTACACCTTC. As protein: CAISQGRYGYTF.

The chain links TRBV7-9 to TRBJ1-1; 8 bases map to TRBD1. CDR3 length equals 13 residues. Germline CDR1 and CDR2: SEHNR and FQNEAQ (reference sequence). J gave up 4 bases and V 4 bases, and 2 bases lay outside the gene matches. CDR3 sequence reads: CASSSGQGTEAFF. The CDR3 DNA sequence: TGTGCCAGCAGCTCCGGACAGGGCACTGAAGCTTTCTTT.

The V call is TRBV9, the J call TRBJ2-7, with D hard to call. V lost 1 base and J lost 5, with 10 bases in between. Per germline, CDR1 SGDLS and CDR2 YYNGEE. The CDR3 has 13 residues. CDR3 sequence: CASSVRLRDEQYF. The CDR3 coding sequence is TGTGCCAGCAGCGTACGCCTACGTGACGAGCAGTACTTC.

This clone has more than one count but fewer than ten. The J gene is TRBJ1-2, the V gene TRBV3-1 (or the pseudogene TRBV3-2); TRBD1 is a possible D gene (5 bases). In germline, CDR1 is LGHDT, CDR2 YNNKEL (reference sequence). The V and J ends lost 0 bases and 4 bases respectively, with 15 bases between them. This CDR3 spans 16 amino acids. CDR3 bases: TGTGCCAGCAGCCAAGATTCGGGGGGTTCCGGCTATGGCTACACCTTC. Its translation is CASSQDSGGSGYGYTF.

The rearrangement uses TRBV5-1 and TRBJ2-3; 12 positions agree with TRBD1. The CDR3 spans 15 residues. The germline V gene has CDR1 SGHRS and CDR2 YFSETQ. The trim removed 3 bases at V and 5 bases at J, leaving 4 bases unmatched. CDR3 region: CASSWGTGGQDTQYF. In nucleotides, the CDR3 is TGCGCCAGCAGCTGGGGGACAGGGGGCCAAGATACGCAGTATTTT. The entire variable domain, with the rest obtained from reference TRBV5-1 and TRBJ2-3, is as follows: KAGVTQTPRYLIKTRGQQVTLSCSPISGHRSVSWYQQTPGQGLQFLFEYFSETQRNKGNFPGRFSGRQFSNSRSEMNVSTLELGDSALYLCASSWGTGGQDTQYFGPGTRLTVL.